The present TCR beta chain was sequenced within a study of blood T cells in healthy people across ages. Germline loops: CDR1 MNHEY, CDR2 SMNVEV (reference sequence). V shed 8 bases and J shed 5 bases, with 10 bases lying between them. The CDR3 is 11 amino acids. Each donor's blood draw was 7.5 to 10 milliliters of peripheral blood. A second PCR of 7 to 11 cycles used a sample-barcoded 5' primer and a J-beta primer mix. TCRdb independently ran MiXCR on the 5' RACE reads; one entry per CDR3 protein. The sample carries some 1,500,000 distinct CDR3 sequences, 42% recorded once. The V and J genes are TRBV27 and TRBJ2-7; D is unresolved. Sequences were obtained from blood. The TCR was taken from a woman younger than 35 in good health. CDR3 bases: TGTGCCAGCGGCCTAAGGGACGAGCAGTACTTC. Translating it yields CASGLRDEQYF.